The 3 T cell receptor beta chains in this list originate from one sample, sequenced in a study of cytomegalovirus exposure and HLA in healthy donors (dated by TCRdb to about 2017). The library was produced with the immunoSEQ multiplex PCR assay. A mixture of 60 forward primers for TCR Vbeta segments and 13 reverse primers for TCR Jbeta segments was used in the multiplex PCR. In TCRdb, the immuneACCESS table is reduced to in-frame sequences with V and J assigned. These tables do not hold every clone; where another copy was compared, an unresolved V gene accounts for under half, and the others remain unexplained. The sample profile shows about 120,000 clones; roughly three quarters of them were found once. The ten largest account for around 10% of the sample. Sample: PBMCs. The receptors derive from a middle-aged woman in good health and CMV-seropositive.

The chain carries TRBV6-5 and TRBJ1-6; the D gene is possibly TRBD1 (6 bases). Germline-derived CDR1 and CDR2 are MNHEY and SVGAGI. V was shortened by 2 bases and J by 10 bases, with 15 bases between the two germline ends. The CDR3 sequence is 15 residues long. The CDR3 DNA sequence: TGTGCCAGCAGTTACGGTGGGGGGGCTTTCTCACCCCTCCACTTT. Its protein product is CASSYGGGAFSPLHF.

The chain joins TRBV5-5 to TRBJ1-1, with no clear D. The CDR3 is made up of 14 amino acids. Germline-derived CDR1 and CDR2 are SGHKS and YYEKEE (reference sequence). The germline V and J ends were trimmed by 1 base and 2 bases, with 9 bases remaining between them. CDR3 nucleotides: TGTGCCAGCAGCTTGTTTCAGGAAAACACTGAAGCTTTCTTT. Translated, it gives CASSLFQENTEAFF. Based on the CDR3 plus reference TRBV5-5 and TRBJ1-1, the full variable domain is DAGVTQSPTHLIKTRGQQVTLRCSPISGHKSVSWYQQVLGQGPQFIFQYYEKEERGRGNFPDRFSARQFPNYSSELNVNALLLGDSALYLCASSLFQENTEAFFGQGTRLTVV.

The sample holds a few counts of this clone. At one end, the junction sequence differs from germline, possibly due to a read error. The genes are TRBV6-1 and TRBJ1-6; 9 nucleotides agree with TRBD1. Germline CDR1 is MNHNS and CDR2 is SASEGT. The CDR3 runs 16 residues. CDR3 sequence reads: CASSEGGNRGHFSLPF. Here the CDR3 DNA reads TGTGCCAGCAGTGAAGGGGGGAACAGGGGGCACTTCTCCCTCCCCTTT.